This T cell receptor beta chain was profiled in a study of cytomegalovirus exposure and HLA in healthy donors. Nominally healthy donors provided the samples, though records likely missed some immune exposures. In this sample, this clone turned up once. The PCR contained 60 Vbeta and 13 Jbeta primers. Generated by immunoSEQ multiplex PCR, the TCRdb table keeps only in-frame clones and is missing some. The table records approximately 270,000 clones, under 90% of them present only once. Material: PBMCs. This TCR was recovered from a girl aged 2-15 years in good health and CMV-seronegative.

The CDR3 nucleotides read TGCGCCAGCAGCTTAACAGGGGTCAATTCACCCCTCCACTTT. Its translation: CASSLTGVNSPLHF. The chain combines TRBV5-1 with TRBJ1-6; 7 bases are a match to TRBD1. Trimming removed 2 bases from V and 7 bases from J; junction bases left unmatched: 3. The CDR3 is 14 residues long. Germline-derived CDR1 and CDR2 are SGHRS and YFSETQ.